The 14 T cell receptor beta chains listed next were all sequenced from one sample in a study of shared clonotypes between healthy human individuals. Measured with immunoSEQ multiplex PCR; TCRdb has only the in-frame clones, and not every one. The sample contains 2.3 million or so clones, 93% of which appear only once. Material for sequencing was naive CD4+ T cells from PBMCs. The sample's subset: CD45RA+ positively selected. The receptors come from a man aged 18 to 30 in good health. Some clones in this sample may be carry-over from other donors' samples.

The rearrangement uses TRBV6-4 and TRBJ1-2; D not resolved. V lost 6 bases, J lost 1 base, and 15 bases lay in between. Per germline, CDR1 MRHNA and CDR2 SNTAGT. This CDR3 region has 15 residues. CDR3 sequence (DNA): TGTGCCAGCAGGCTGGACGGTTTTAGTAACTATGGCTACACCTTC. Encoded protein: CASRLDGFSNYGYTF.

The rearrangement links TRBV15 to TRBJ2-1, with D maybe TRBD2 (5 bases). This CDR3 is 12 amino acids long. V lost 8 bases to trimming and J lost 8 bases, with 13 bases between them. Germline V gives CDR1 LNHNV, CDR2 YYDKDF (reference sequence). The CDR3 bases are TGTGCCACCGCACTAGGTCAGCATGAGCAGTTCTTC. Its translation: CATALGQHEQFF.

This rearrangement joins TRBV5-1 to TRBJ1-4, with unresolved D. Germline CDR1 SGHRS, CDR2 YFSETQ. V lost 0 bases to trimming and J lost 9 bases, with 6 bases between them. The CDR3 runs 12 residues. The CDR3: CASSLGGQKLFF. The CDR3 nucleotides are TGCGCCAGCAGCTTGGGCGGCCAAAAACTGTTTTTT.

This sequence joins TRBV5-1 and TRBJ2-7; 8 nucleotides align to TRBD2. CDR1 and CDR2 (germline): SGHRS, YFSETQ. The CDR3 sequence is 15 residues long. With V trimmed by 2 bases and J by 4 bases, 8 bases remained unmatched. The chain's CDR3 is CASSFTPGGPYEQYF. CDR3 bases: TGCGCCAGCAGCTTCACGCCGGGAGGGCCGTACGAGCAGTACTTC.

This clone was detected once. This chain joins TRBV7-8 and TRBJ2-3; the match to TRBD2 covers 12 bases. CDR3 length: 19 amino acids. V gave up 0 bases and J gave up 4 bases; unmatched junction bases: 11. Germline V gene lookup returns CDR1 SGHVS and CDR2 FQNEAQ. This CDR3 is CASSLALSRTSGTADTQYF. The CDR3 region has the DNA TGTGCCAGCAGCTTAGCCTTATCTAGGACTAGCGGGACGGCAGATACGCAGTATTTT. Full variable domain (missing parts from reference TRBV7-8 and TRBJ2-3): GAGVSQSPRYKVAKRGQDVALRCDPISGHVSLFWYQQALGQGPEFLTYFQNEAQLDKSGLPSDRFFAERPEGSVSTLKIQRTQQEDSAVYLCASSLALSRTSGTADTQYFGPGTRLTVL.

The chain uses TRBV9 and TRBJ1-4; 8 bases fit TRBD1. V dropped 4 bases and J dropped 8; count of bases not matched to a gene: 7. Germline V CDR1 and CDR2: SGDLS, YYNGEE. CDR3 length equals 14 residues. CDR3 residues: CASSRQGSGEKLFF. The CDR3 DNA sequence: TGTGCCAGCAGCCGACAGGGGTCGGGGGAAAAACTGTTTTTT.

The gene calls are TRBV5-5 and TRBJ2-7; 7 positions match TRBD1. CDR3 length equals 13 residues. Germline assignment: CDR1 SGHKS and CDR2 YYEKEE (reference sequence). The trim removed 3 bases at V and 3 bases at J, leaving 3 bases unmatched. The CDR3 DNA follows: TGTGCCAGCAGCTGGACAGGACGCTACGAGCAGTACTTC. Protein product: CASSWTGRYEQYF.

V gene TRBV30 combines with J gene TRBJ2-1; D could derive from TRBD1 or TRBD2 (5 bases each). Deletions cut 0 bases from V and 15 bases from J, with 12 bases between. Per the germline V gene, CDR1 is GTSNPN and CDR2 is SVGIG (reference sequence). This CDR3 contains 11 residues. CDR3 nucleotides: TGTGCCTGGAGTGTATCCGGGGACCGGTTCTTC. This sequence encodes CAWSVSGDRFF.

This rearrangement joins TRBV4-2 to TRBJ1-5, with 9 positions matching TRBD1. Unmatched junction bases numbered 3, after V lost 2 bases and J lost 4 bases. Per the germline V gene, CDR1 is LGHNA and CDR2 is YNFKEQ. This CDR3 comprises 15 residues. CDR3 DNA: TGTGCCAGCAGCCAAATGGGGACAGGGAATCAGCCCCAGCATTTT. It codes for CASSQMGTGNQPQHF.

On this clone itself: This sample also contains other DNA sequences that code for the same CDR3. V usage is TRBV7-3 and J usage is TRBJ2-3, with unresolved D. CDR3 length: 13 amino acids. The germline CDR1 and CDR2 sequences are SGHTA and FQGTGA. Trimming stripped 0 bases from V and 4 bases from J, with 5 bases between. The CDR3 here is CASSLTGADTQYF. CDR3 sequence (DNA): TGTGCCAGCAGCTTAACGGGCGCAGATACGCAGTATTTT.

The chain combines TRBV7-9 with TRBJ2-5; no firm D call. Per the germline V gene, CDR1 is SEHNR and CDR2 is FQNEAQ (reference sequence). This CDR3 comprises 15 residues. Deletions cut 1 base from V and 4 bases from J, with 13 bases between. The CDR3 loop reads CASSLDLWLGETQYF. The CDR3, as DNA: TGTGCCAGCAGCTTAGATCTGTGGTTAGGAGAGACCCAGTACTTC.

The V and J genes are TRBV18 and TRBJ1-2; D perhaps matches TRBD1 (5 bases). Per germline, CDR1 KGHSH and CDR2 LQKENI. The CDR3 is 16 residues long. V was trimmed by 4 bases and J by 0 bases, leaving 15 bases between them. CDR3 coding DNA: TGTGCCAGCTCACAAAATTCAGGGCAACCTAACTATGGCTACACCTTC. Translation gives CASSQNSGQPNYGYTF.

V gene TRBV2 combines with J gene TRBJ1-1; 7 nucleotides match TRBD1. There are 14 residues in the CDR3. With V trimmed by 6 bases and J by 0 bases, 4 bases remained unmatched. Looked up from germline, CDR1 is SNHLY and CDR2 is FYNNEI. The CDR3 DNA reads as TGTGCCAGCAGCCAACAGGGGATGAACACTGAAGCTTTCTTT. This gives the protein CASSQQGMNTEAFF.

The genes are TRBV29-1 and TRBJ2-4, with unresolved D. The germline V and J ends were trimmed by 6 bases and 0 bases, with 9 bases remaining between them. Germline loops: CDR1 SQVTM, CDR2 ANQGSEA. The CDR3 length is 13 residues. The CDR3 region is CSVAQVAKNIQYF. The DNA for the CDR3 is TGCAGCGTAGCTCAAGTAGCCAAAAACATTCAGTACTTC.